These 9 T cell receptor beta chains were all obtained from the same sample, sequenced in a study of graft-versus-host responses after intestinal transplantation. No antigens are known for them. Libraries were prepared by immunoSEQ multiplex PCR; TCRdb keeps only in-frame clonotypes and omits some of them. The sample shows just under 65,000 clones, 90% of them seen only once. The material was unstimulated CD8+ T cells sorted from spleen or lymph node cells, obtained before transplant. The receptors come from a human donor who was the organ donor for an intestinal transplant.

This clone appeared a single time. The chain links TRBV28 to TRBJ1-2; D may be TRBD1 (5 bases). The CDR3 has 13 residues. Germline CDR1 reads MDHEN; CDR2 reads SYDVKM. Trimming cost V 8 bases and J 8 bases, with 18 bases left between them. In DNA form, the CDR3 reads TGTGCCAGCTCCCAGCCCTCCAGGGAAGGCTACACCTTC. This codes for CASSQPSREGYTF.

The gene calls are TRBV9 and TRBJ2-2; possibly TRBD1 for D (5 bases). The CDR3 sequence is 13 residues long. Germline CDR1 reads SGDLS; CDR2 reads YYNGEE. Trimming shortened V by 1 base and J by 4 bases, and 5 bases separated the two germline ends. Here the CDR3 reads CASSVTGTGELFF. Written as DNA, the CDR3 is TGTGCCAGCAGCGTAACAGGCACCGGGGAGCTGTTTTTT.

The V and J genes are TRBV30 and TRBJ2-7; a possible D gene is TRBD2 (5 bases). V dropped 4 bases and J dropped 2 bases, with 21 bases sitting between them. The germline V gene has CDR1 GTSNPN and CDR2 SVGIG (reference sequence). The CDR3 extends over 16 amino acids. The CDR3 reads CAWNKEGPPLAYEQYF. CDR3 DNA: TGTGCCTGGAACAAAGAGGGTCCACCTCTAGCCTACGAGCAGTACTTC.

The J gene is TRBJ2-7, the V gene TRBV19, with 11 positions matching TRBD2. Germline CDR1 reads LNHDA; CDR2 reads SQIVND (reference sequence). V shed 0 bases and J 2 bases; nucleotides not matched to a gene: 3. The CDR3 consists of 16 residues. CDR3 amino acids: CASSIDGTSGTYEQYF. The CDR3 bases are TGTGCCAGTAGTATAGATGGGACTAGCGGAACCTACGAGCAGTACTTC. The entire variable domain, with the rest obtained from reference TRBV19 and TRBJ2-7, is as follows: DGGITQSPKYLFRKEGQNVTLSCEQNLNHDAMYWYRQDPGQGLRLIYYSQIVNDFQKGDIAEGYSVSREKKESFPLTVTSAQKNPTAFYLCASSIDGTSGTYEQYFGPGTRLTVT.

V and J are TRBV18 and TRBJ2-6; D remains ambiguous. There are 17 residues in the CDR3. Germline V gene lookup returns CDR1 KGHSH and CDR2 LQKENI. The V end lost 3 bases, the J end lost 0 bases, and 12 bases lay between the germline ends. The CDR3 loop is CASSPTPTLSGANVLTF. In DNA, the CDR3 is TGTGCCAGCTCACCGACACCCACTCTCTCTGGGGCCAACGTCCTGACTTTC.

The DNA of the CDR3 is TGTGCCTGGAGCAATAGTCTCGAGCAGTACTTC. Translated: CAWSNSLEQYF. This chain links TRBV30 with TRBJ2-7; D unresolved. Germline CDR1 is GTSNPN and CDR2 is SVGIG (reference sequence). V was cut by 3 bases and J by 6 bases, with 9 bases left in between. The CDR3 spans 11 residues.

The chain carries TRBV6-5 and TRBJ1-5, with D uncertain. Germline lookup yields CDR1 MNHEY and CDR2 SVGAGI. This CDR3 is built from 14 residues. V was pared by 6 bases and J by 3 bases, with 12 bases between. The CDR3 DNA is TGTGCCAGCAGCTCCCGGGGTTTCAATCAGCCCCAGCATTTT. Encoded protein: CASSSRGFNQPQHF.

The chain carries TRBV5-6 and TRBJ1-1, with 9 bases aligning to TRBD1. Germline lookup yields CDR1 SGHDT and CDR2 YYEEEE. The V and J ends lost 2 bases and 2 bases, in that order; junction bases with no gene match: 4. The CDR3 is 15 residues long. CDR3 region: CASSFTGQGNTEAFF. The CDR3 DNA sequence: TGTGCCAGCAGCTTTACGGGACAGGGAAACACTGAAGCTTTCTTT. Looking up the rest from reference TRBV5-6 and TRBJ1-1 gives the full variable domain: DAGVTQSPTHLIKTRGQQVTLRCSPKSGHDTVSWYQQALGQGPQFIFQYYEEEERQRGNFPDRFSGHQFPNYSSELNVNALLLGDSALYLCASSFTGQGNTEAFFGQGTRLTVV.

The V call is TRBV9, the J call TRBJ1-4, with 10 positions matching TRBD1. CDR1 is SGDLS and CDR2 is YYNGEE in the germline V gene. This CDR3 contains 15 residues. V dropped 4 bases and J dropped 5; count of bases not matched to a gene: 5. DNA of the CDR3: TGTGCCAGCAGCCCAGGGGGACAGGGGAATGAAAAACTGTTTTTT. Translation: CASSPGGQGNEKLFF.